The 28 T cell receptor beta chains below all came from one sample that was sequenced in a study of blood T cell repertoires in COVID-19. Assay used: immunoSEQ multiplex PCR; TCRdb lists only in-frame clones, some missing. The table has 450,000 to 500,000 clones, about 85% seen once. The sample consisted of PBMCs or T cells enriched from blood (not recorded which). These receptors were obtained from a woman in her sixties or seventies who had recovered from COVID-19.

This chain links TRBV5-8 with TRBJ2-7; no firm D call. V lost 0 bases and J 4 bases, leaving 8 bases between the germline ends. The CDR3 extends over 13 amino acids. The germline V gene encodes CDR1 SGHTS and CDR2 YDEGEE. DNA of the CDR3: TGTGCCAGCAGCTTGGTCCTTAATTACGAGCAGTACGTC. Translated: CASSLVLNYEQYV.

The chain joins TRBV5-1 to TRBJ1-2; 10 bases line up with TRBD1. CDR3 size: 14 residues. With 4 bases clipped from V and 5 bases from J, the junction kept 5 bases outside the gene matches. Germline V gene sequence: CDR1 SGHRS, CDR2 YFSETQ. CDR3 bases: TGCGCCAGCAGCGACCGGACAGGGGGATATGGCTACACCTTC. Encoded protein: CASSDRTGGYGYTF.

This sequence joins TRBV6-1 and TRBJ2-7; 7 positions match TRBD1. V lost 0 bases to trimming and J lost 7 bases; unmatched junction nucleotides: 12. The germline CDR1 and CDR2 sequences are MNHNS and SASEGT. This CDR3 spans 16 amino acids. As DNA, the CDR3 is TGTGCCAGCAGTGAAGCCTGGGACAGTACCTTGAGTGAGCAGTACGTC. Residues: CASSEAWDSTLSEQYV.

The chain couples TRBV20-1 to TRBJ1-1, with D possibly being TRBD1 (5 bases). In germline, CDR1 is DFQATT, CDR2 SNEGSKA (reference sequence). There are 14 residues in the CDR3. The V end lost 3 bases, the J end lost 2 bases, and 13 bases lay between the germline ends. The CDR3 bases are TGCAGTGCTAGTAACAGGATTTTAAACACTGAAGCTTTCTTT. Translation gives CSASNRILNTEAFF.

Written as DNA, the CDR3 is TGTGCCAGCAGTTTAATCCCGAATCAGCCCCAGCATTTT. It yields the protein CASSLIPNQPQHF. The V gene is TRBV27, the J gene TRBJ1-5; D uncertain. V was cut by 2 bases and J by 4 bases, with 6 bases left in between. CDR3 size: 13 residues. Germline CDR1 reads MNHEY; CDR2 reads SMNVEV (reference sequence).

The chain links TRBV28 to TRBJ1-5, with 8 positions matching TRBD1. The CDR3 has 15 amino acids. CDR1 and CDR2 from the germline V gene are MDHEN and SYDVKM. The junction had 8 bases not matched to a gene; V was cut back by 4 bases and J by 6 bases. CDR3 DNA sequence: TGTGCCAGCAGTTCCCGGACAGGGAAGGGTCAGCCCCAGCATTTT. It codes for CASSSRTGKGQPQHF.

The gene calls are TRBV9 and TRBJ2-2; TRBD1 matches 8 bases. V was clipped by 4 bases and J by 3 bases; unmatched bases: 2. This CDR3 has 14 amino acids. Germline loops: CDR1 SGDLS, CDR2 YYNGEE. The CDR3 nucleotides are TGTGCCAGCAGCCAGGGACAGGACACCGGGGAGCTGTTTTTT. Its translation is CASSQGQDTGELFF.

The genes are TRBV6-5 and TRBJ2-7; possible D gene TRBD2, 7 bases. CDR1 is MNHEY, CDR2 SVGAGI, per germline. The CDR3 sequence is 13 residues long. Trimming removed 7 bases at V and 2 bases at J, with 12 bases between. The CDR3 loop reads CASKGGLTYEQYF. The CDR3 DNA follows: TGTGCCAGCAAGGGGGGGCTTACCTACGAGCAGTACTTC.

The chain uses TRBV4-1 and TRBJ1-6; D is perhaps TRBD1 (5 bases). The germline V and J ends were trimmed by 7 bases and 10 bases, with 23 bases remaining between them. Per the germline V gene, CDR1 is MGHRA and CDR2 is YSYEKL. CDR3 size: 16 residues. The CDR3 DNA follows: TGCGCCAGCAAGGAACCTTCTGCCGGGGGGAGCTCACCCCTCCACTTT. Amino acids: CASKEPSAGGSSPLHF.

The CDR3 DNA reads TGTGCCAGCAGCCAGGCTTCGATAAGCGGGGGGGCCCACACCGGGGAGCTGTTTTTT. Translating gives CASSQASISGGAHTGELFF. V usage is TRBV4-2 and J usage is TRBJ2-2, with 10 bases matching TRBD2. Unmatched junction bases numbered 13, after V lost 3 bases and J lost 3 bases. The V gene's germline CDR1 is LGHNA and CDR2 YNFKEQ. The CDR3 has 19 residues.

The chain uses TRBV7-9 and TRBJ1-4, with TRBD1 identical over 7 bases. The CDR3 is 14 residues long. Trimming at V came to 5 bases and at J to 7 bases, leaving 7 bases not matched to a gene. Germline assignment: CDR1 SEHNR and CDR2 FQNEAQ (reference sequence). The CDR3 coding sequence is TGTGCCAGCAGCCCGAGACAGGGTGGTGAAAAACTGTTTTTT. This codes for CASSPRQGGEKLFF.

The genes are TRBV6-5 and TRBJ2-6; a weak D match, TRBD1 (5 bases). The CDR3 runs 16 residues. CDR1 is MNHEY and CDR2 is SVGAGI in the germline V gene. V lost 2 bases, J lost 0 bases, and 8 bases lay in between. The CDR3 loop is CASSYRGSSGANVLTF. In DNA, the CDR3 is TGTGCCAGCAGTTACAGGGGTAGCTCTGGGGCCAACGTCCTGACTTTC.

The chain recombines TRBV6-5 with TRBJ1-2, with 7 bases that match TRBD1. The trim removed 2 bases at V and 3 bases at J, leaving 6 bases unmatched. The CDR3 loop spans 15 amino acids. Germline assignment: CDR1 MNHEY and CDR2 SVGAGI. CDR3 bases: TGTGCCAGCAGTTACAGGGGGCGGCATGACTATGGCTACACCTTC. Protein product: CASSYRGRHDYGYTF.

The gene calls are TRBV7-8 and TRBJ2-7, with D tentatively TRBD1 (6 bases). The CDR3 sequence is 16 residues long. The germline V gene encodes CDR1 SGHVS and CDR2 FQNEAQ. Trimming left V 5 bases short and J 1 base short, with 18 bases between. The CDR3 bases are TGTGCCAGCAGCGCCTGGAAGGGGGTATCTTCCTACGAGCAGTACGTC. Protein sequence: CASSAWKGVSSYEQYV.

The chain recombines TRBV11-2 with TRBJ2-7; 11 bases align to TRBD2. This CDR3 contains 20 residues. Trimming removed 0 bases from V and 2 bases from J; junction bases left unmatched: 15. Looked up from germline, CDR1 is SGHAT and CDR2 is FQNNGV. CDR3 residues: CASSLERSTSGALSPYEQYF. CDR3 nucleotides: TGTGCCAGCAGCTTAGAGCGTTCGACTAGCGGGGCCCTTTCTCCCTACGAGCAGTACTTC.

This chain links TRBV10-2 with TRBJ2-3, with a weak D call TRBD2 (7 bases). CDR1 and CDR2 (germline): WSHSY, SAAADI. CDR3 length equals 17 residues. Trimming took off 6 bases at V and 2 bases at J, with 21 bases between the two ends. The CDR3 reads CASRVLGGPYDTDTQYF. The CDR3 DNA reads as TGCGCCAGCAGGGTCCTCGGGGGGCCCTATGACACAGATACGCAGTATTTT.

The count of this clone is one. This chain's CDR3 is CASSDNRGYTEAFF. The CDR3, as DNA: TGTGCCAGCAGTGATAATAGGGGCTACACTGAAGCTTTCTTT. The rearrangement links TRBV6-1 to TRBJ1-1, with D perhaps TRBD1 (5 bases). This CDR3 has 14 amino acids. Germline loops: CDR1 MNHNS, CDR2 SASEGT. V was trimmed by 3 bases and J by 3 bases, leaving 11 bases between them.

This clone occurred once. The chain has TRBV6-5 and TRBJ1-3; D is undetermined. The V and J ends lost 1 base and 1 base respectively, with 8 bases between them. The V gene's germline CDR1 is MNHEY and CDR2 SVGAGI. The length of the CDR3 is 15 residues. The CDR3 is CASSYFGGSGNTIYF. The CDR3 bases are TGTGCCAGCAGTTACTTCGGCGGGTCTGGAAACACCATATATTTT.

V usage is TRBV6-5 and J usage is TRBJ1-1, with D possibly TRBD1 on 6 matching bases. This CDR3 spans 15 amino acids. Looked up from germline, CDR1 is MNHEY and CDR2 is SVGAGI. The germline V and J ends were trimmed by 0 bases and 4 bases, with 12 bases remaining between them. DNA for the CDR3: TGTGCCAGCAGTTACTCGGAGAACAGGGCCACTGAAGCTTTCTTT. This sequence encodes CASSYSENRATEAFF.

The chain employs TRBV5-6 and TRBJ2-1; 10 bases are a match to TRBD1. Germline CDR1 is SGHDT and CDR2 is YYEEEE. This CDR3 has 15 residues. Losses at the gene ends were 4 bases for V and 3 bases for J; bases not matched to a gene: 4. The CDR3 spells CASSVRDRGYNEQFF. CDR3 sequence (DNA): TGTGCCAGCAGCGTCCGGGACAGGGGCTACAATGAGCAGTTCTTC.

This chain uses TRBV7-9 with TRBJ2-3; TRBD2 aligns across 7 bases. Germline CDR1 and CDR2: SEHNR and FQNEAQ (reference sequence). V lost 4 bases, J lost 7 bases, and 8 bases stayed unmatched. This CDR3 contains 14 residues. The DNA for the CDR3 is TGTGCCAGCAGCTCCCGGGGGGAGGGAAATACGCAGTATTTT. Translation: CASSSRGEGNTQYF.

The chain employs TRBV10-3 and TRBJ1-1; TRBD1 matches 7 bases. Germline V gives CDR1 ENHRY, CDR2 SYGVKD. The CDR3 length is 15 residues. V was pared by 2 bases and J by 5 bases, with 8 bases of the junction left unmatched. The CDR3 DNA reads as TGTGCCATCAGTGAGGGGGAACTACAGGGGACTGAAGCTTTCTTT. Encoded protein: CAISEGELQGTEAFF.

The chain employs TRBV2 and TRBJ1-5; weak D call: TRBD1 (6 bases). CDR3 length equals 16 residues. Germline loops: CDR1 SNHLY, CDR2 FYNNEI. V was trimmed by 6 bases and J by 6 bases, leaving 21 bases between them. The CDR3 DNA sequence: TGTGCCAGCAGACAGTCGTTACAGGGTTGGGGTCAGCCCCAGCATTTT. Protein: CASRQSLQGWGQPQHF.

The J gene is TRBJ2-1, the V gene TRBV5-1, with 8 bases matching TRBD1. The CDR3 sequence is 15 residues long. Germline V gene data show CDR1 as SGHRS and CDR2 as YFSETQ. The J segment lost 6 bases and the V segment lost 4 bases, leaving 9 bases of the junction unmatched. The CDR3: CASSRQGASGNEQFF. CDR3 in DNA: TGCGCCAGCAGCAGGCAGGGGGCGTCGGGCAATGAGCAGTTCTTC.

The rearrangement uses TRBV6-5 and TRBJ2-2; D might be TRBD1 (5 bases). This CDR3 is 15 amino acids long. V lost 8 bases to trimming and J lost 1 base, with 14 bases between them. In germline, CDR1 is MNHEY, CDR2 SVGAGI. CDR3 amino acids: CASCRQGMNTGELFF. CDR3 DNA: TGTGCCAGCTGTCGGCAGGGTATGAACACCGGGGAGCTGTTTTTT.

J is TRBJ2-1 and V is TRBV2; tentatively, D is TRBD1 (6 bases). V was pared by 6 bases and J by 3 bases, with 9 bases between. The length of the CDR3 is 13 residues. CDR1 and CDR2 (germline): SNHLY, FYNNEI. The CDR3 DNA sequence: TGTGCCAGCAGAAAGACAGGCTACAATGAGCAGTTCTTC. The encoded protein is CASRKTGYNEQFF.

This clone was recorded only once. CDR3 sequence (DNA): TGTGCCAGCAGGTGGGACAGAGCCTACAATGAGCAGTTCTTC. This gives the protein CASRWDRAYNEQFF. The chain links TRBV6-5 to TRBJ2-1; 7 bases map to TRBD1. This CDR3 region has 14 residues. V dropped 6 bases and J dropped 2; count of bases not matched to a gene: 4. CDR1 is MNHEY and CDR2 is SVGAGI in the germline V gene.

This chain connects TRBV10-3 to TRBJ1-5; TRBD1 matches at 7 bases. Germline V lookup: CDR1 ENHRY, CDR2 SYGVKD. This CDR3 is built from 15 residues. Unmatched junction bases numbered 6, after V lost 0 bases and J lost 7 bases. In DNA form, the CDR3 reads TGTGCCATCAGTGAGTCTGAGGGGGCTGGACAGCCCCAGCATTTT. Amino acid sequence: CAISESEGAGQPQHF.